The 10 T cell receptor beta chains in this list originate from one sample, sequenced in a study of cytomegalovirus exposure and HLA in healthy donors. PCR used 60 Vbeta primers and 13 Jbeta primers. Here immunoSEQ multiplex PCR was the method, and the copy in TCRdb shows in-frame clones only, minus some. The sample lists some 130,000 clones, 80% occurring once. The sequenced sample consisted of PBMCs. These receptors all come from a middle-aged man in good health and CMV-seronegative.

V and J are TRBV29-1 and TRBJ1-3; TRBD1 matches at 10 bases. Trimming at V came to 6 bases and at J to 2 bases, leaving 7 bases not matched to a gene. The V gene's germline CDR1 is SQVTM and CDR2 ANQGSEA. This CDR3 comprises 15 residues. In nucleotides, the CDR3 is TGCAGCGTCCGGGCTGGGACAGGGGCTGGAAACACCATATATTTT. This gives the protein CSVRAGTGAGNTIYF. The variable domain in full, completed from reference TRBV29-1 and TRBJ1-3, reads SAVISQKPSRDICQRGTSLTIQCQVDSQVTMMFWYRQQPGQSLTLIATANQGSEATYESGFVIDKFPISRPNLTFSTLTVSNMSPEDSSIYLCSVRAGTGAGNTIYFGEGSWLTVV.

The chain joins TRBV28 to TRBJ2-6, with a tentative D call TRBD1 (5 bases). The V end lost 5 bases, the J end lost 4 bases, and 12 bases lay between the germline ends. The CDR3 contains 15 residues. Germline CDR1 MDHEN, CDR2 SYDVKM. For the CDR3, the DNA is TGTGCCAGCAGTCTCACAGGTCTCGGGGCCAACGTCCTGACTTTC. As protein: CASSLTGLGANVLTF.

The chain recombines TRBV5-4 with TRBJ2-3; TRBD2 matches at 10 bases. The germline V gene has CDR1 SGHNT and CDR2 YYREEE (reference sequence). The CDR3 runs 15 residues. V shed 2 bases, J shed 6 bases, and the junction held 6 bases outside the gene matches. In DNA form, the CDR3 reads TGTGCCAGCAGCTTTCGGAGCGGGGGGGCGGATACGCAGTATTTT. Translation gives CASSFRSGGADTQYF.

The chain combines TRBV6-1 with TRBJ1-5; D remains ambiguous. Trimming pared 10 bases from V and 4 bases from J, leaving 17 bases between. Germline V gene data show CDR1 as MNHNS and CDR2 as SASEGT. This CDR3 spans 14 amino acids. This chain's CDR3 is CATPRRGINQPQHF. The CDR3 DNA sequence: TGTGCCACGCCGCGGCGAGGTATTAATCAGCCCCAGCATTTT.

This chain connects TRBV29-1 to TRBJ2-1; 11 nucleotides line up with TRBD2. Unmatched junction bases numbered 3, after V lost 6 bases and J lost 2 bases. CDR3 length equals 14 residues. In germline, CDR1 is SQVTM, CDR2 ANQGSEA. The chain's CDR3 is CSVETSGAYNEQFF. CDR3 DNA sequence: TGCAGCGTGGAGACTAGCGGGGCCTACAATGAGCAGTTCTTC.

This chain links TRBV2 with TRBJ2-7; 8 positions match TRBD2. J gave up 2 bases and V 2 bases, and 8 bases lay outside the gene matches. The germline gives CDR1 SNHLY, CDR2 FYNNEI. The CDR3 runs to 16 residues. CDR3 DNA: TGTGCCAGCAGTGAAACCCGGGGGGGCGATACCTACGAGCAGTACTTC. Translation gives CASSETRGGDTYEQYF.

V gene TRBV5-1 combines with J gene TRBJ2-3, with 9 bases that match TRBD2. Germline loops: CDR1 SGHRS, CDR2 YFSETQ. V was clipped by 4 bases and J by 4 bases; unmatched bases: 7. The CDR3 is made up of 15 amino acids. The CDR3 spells CASSRAGGGADTQYF. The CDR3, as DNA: TGCGCCAGCAGCCGAGCGGGGGGAGGTGCAGATACGCAGTATTTT.

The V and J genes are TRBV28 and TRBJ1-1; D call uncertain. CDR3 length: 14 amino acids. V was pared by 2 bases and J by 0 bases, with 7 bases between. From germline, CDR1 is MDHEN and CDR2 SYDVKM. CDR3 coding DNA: TGTGCCAGCAGTTTAATACAGATGAACACTGAAGCTTTCTTT. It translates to CASSLIQMNTEAFF. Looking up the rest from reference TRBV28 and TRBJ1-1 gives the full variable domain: DVKVTQSSRYLVKRTGEKVFLECVQDMDHENMFWYRQDPGLGLRLIYFSYDVKMKEKGDIPEGYSVSREKKERFSLILESASTNQTSMYLCASSLIQMNTEAFFGQGTRLTVV.

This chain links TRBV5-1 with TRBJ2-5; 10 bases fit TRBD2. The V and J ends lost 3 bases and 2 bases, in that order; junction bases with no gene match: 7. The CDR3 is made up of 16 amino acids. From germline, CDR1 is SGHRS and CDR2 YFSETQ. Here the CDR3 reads CASSYPGLALQETQYF. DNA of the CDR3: TGCGCCAGCAGCTATCCGGGACTAGCGCTACAAGAGACCCAGTACTTC.

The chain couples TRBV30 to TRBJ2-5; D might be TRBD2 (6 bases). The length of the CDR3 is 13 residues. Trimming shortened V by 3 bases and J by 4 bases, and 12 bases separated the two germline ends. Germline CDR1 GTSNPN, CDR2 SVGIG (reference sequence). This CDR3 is CAWRGGARETQYF. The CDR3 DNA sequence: TGTGCCTGGAGGGGCGGGGCTCGAGAGACCCAGTACTTC.